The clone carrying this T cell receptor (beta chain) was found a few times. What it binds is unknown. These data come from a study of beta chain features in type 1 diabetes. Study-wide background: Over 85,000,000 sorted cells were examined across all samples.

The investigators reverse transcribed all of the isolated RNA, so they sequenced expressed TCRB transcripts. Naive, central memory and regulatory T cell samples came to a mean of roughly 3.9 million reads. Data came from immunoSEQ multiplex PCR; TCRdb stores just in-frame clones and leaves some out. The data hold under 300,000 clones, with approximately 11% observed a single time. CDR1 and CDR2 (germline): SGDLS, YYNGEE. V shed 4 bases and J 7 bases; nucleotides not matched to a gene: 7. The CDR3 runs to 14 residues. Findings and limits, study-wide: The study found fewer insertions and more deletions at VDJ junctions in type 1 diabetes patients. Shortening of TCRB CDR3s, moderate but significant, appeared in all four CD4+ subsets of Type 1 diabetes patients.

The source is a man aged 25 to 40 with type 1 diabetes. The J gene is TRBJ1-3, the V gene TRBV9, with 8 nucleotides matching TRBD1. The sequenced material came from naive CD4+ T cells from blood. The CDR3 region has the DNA TGTGCCAGCAGCCCCCGACAGGGGTTGAACACCATATATTTT. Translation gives CASSPRQGLNTIYF.